The 23 T cell receptor beta chains in this list originate from one sample, sequenced in a study of T-cell reconstitution after alpha-beta-depleted transplantation in children. The TCRbeta library was prepared with unique molecular identifiers. MiXCR was run by TCRdb on the PCR reads, yielding one entry per CDR3 protein. The repertoire includes about 580,000 distinct CDR3 sequences, approximately 22% of them detected once, and approximately 14% sits in the top ten. The starting material was PBMCs, mostly from graft donor cells, obtained 360 days after TCRalphabeta/CD19-depleted stem cell transplant. The receptor source for this set is a boy under three years old who had a stem cell transplant for acute myeloid leukemia, so the T cells may come from the graft donor.

V gene TRBV6-5 combines with J gene TRBJ2-2; D perhaps matches TRBD1 (5 bases). The CDR3 contains 15 residues. V was cut by 6 bases and J by 1 base, with 12 bases left in between. The germline CDR1 and CDR2 sequences are MNHEY and SVGAGI. CDR3 DNA sequence: TGTGCCAGCAGACCAACAGGACGGAACACCGGGGAGCTGTTTTTT. It is translated as CASRPTGRNTGELFF.

The chain links TRBV6-6 to TRBJ2-4; D unresolved. The CDR3 spans 12 residues. Between the trimmed V and J ends, which lost 2 bases and 5 bases, there was a span of 4 bases. CDR1 and CDR2 (germline): MNHNY, SVGAGI (reference sequence). CDR3 bases: TGTGCCAGCAGTTACGGCGAAAACATTCAGTACTTC. This gives the protein CASSYGENIQYF.

V gene TRBV21-1 combines with J gene TRBJ2-1; the table names TRBD1, a call not compared with the DNA. TRBV21-1 is a documented pseudogene. There are 16 residues in the CDR3. DNA for the CDR3: TGTGCCAGCAGCAAAGCCCCCCAGGTCTGGGTCAATGAGCAGTTCTTC. Translating gives CASSKAPQVWVNEQFF.

This clonotype was recorded at least ten times. The chain couples TRBV6-1 to TRBJ2-3; TRBD2 matches 12 bases. The CDR3 extends over 19 amino acids. V gave up 6 bases and J gave up 2 bases; unmatched junction bases: 15. CDR1 MNHNS and CDR2 SASEGT come from the germline V gene. The CDR3 coding sequence is TGTGCCAGCAGACTTGGAGCTTTCCGACTAGCGGGGGTCACAGATACGCAGTATTTT. It translates to CASRLGAFRLAGVTDTQYF.

This clonotype occurred many times. This sequence joins TRBV29-1 and TRBJ2-5; the D gene could be TRBD1 or TRBD2 (5 bases each). This CDR3 is 12 amino acids long. Germline V lookup: CDR1 SQVTM, CDR2 ANQGSEA. The V gene lost 5 bases and the J gene lost 5 bases, with 12 bases spanning the gap. The CDR3 nucleotides read TGCAGCGTTCCGGGGACGCAGGAGACCCAGTACTTC. Amino acid sequence: CSVPGTQETQYF.

This clonotype was observed many times. The V call is TRBV20-1, the J call TRBJ2-5; D not resolved. Trimming left V 3 bases short and J 1 base short, with 6 bases between. Germline V gene data show CDR1 as DFQATT and CDR2 as SNEGSKA (reference sequence). This CDR3 spans 12 amino acids. In DNA form, the CDR3 reads TGCAGTGCTAGTGAAATCCAAGAGACCCAGTACTTC. Its translation is CSASEIQETQYF.

This clonotype was counted at least ten times. This chain connects TRBV7-2 to TRBJ2-1; D is possibly TRBD1 (5 bases). CDR3 length: 13 amino acids. Germline assignment: CDR1 SGHTA and CDR2 FQGNSA. V lost 7 bases and J 1 base, leaving 8 bases between the germline ends. In nucleotides, the CDR3 is TGTGCCAGCAACCAGGGATCCTACAATGAGCAGTTCTTC. It translates to CASNQGSYNEQFF. Variable domain in full (rest from reference TRBV7-2 and TRBJ2-1): GAGVSQSPSNKVTEKGKDVELRCDPISGHTALYWYRQSLGQGLEFLIYFQGNSAPDKSGLPSDRFSAERTGGSVSTLTIQRTQQEDSAVYLCASNQGSYNEQFFGPGTRLTVL.

There are many counts of this clonotype. The DNA for the CDR3 is TGCGCCAGCAGCTCCTTGGATGTGGGGGCCGAGCAGTACTTC. Its protein is CASSSLDVGAEQYF. The V and J genes are TRBV5-1 and TRBJ2-7, with a tentative D call TRBD1 (6 bases). There are 14 residues in the CDR3. Looked up from germline, CDR1 is SGHRS and CDR2 is YFSETQ. Deletions cut 3 bases from V and 6 bases from J, with 16 bases between.

The rearrangement uses TRBV27 and TRBJ2-7, with a possible D match to TRBD1 (6 bases). Germline V gives CDR1 MNHEY, CDR2 SMNVEV (reference sequence). This CDR3 region has 15 residues. V gave up 11 bases and J gave up 0 bases, with 20 bases separating them. CDR3 amino acids: CAYRYRADFSYEQYV. The CDR3, as DNA: TGTGCCTACCGATACAGGGCAGACTTCTCCTACGAGCAGTACGTC.

The gene calls are TRBV20-1 and TRBJ1-6, with 8 bases lining up with TRBD1. The CDR3 length is 14 residues. V trimming: 6 bases; J trimming: 9 bases; junction bases outside the gene matches: 10. Germline V lookup: CDR1 DFQATT, CDR2 SNEGSKA (reference sequence). The CDR3: CSANDRGVSSPLHF. In DNA form, the CDR3 reads TGCAGTGCAAACGACAGGGGTGTAAGTTCACCCCTCCACTTT.

This rearrangement joins TRBV20-1 to TRBJ2-1, with TRBD2 identical over 11 bases. Germline V lookup: CDR1 DFQATT, CDR2 SNEGSKA (reference sequence). The CDR3 is 18 residues long. V lost 1 base to trimming and J lost 4 bases; unmatched junction nucleotides: 12. CDR3 sequence: CSARAWDLAGGTYNEQFF. The CDR3 region has the DNA TGCAGTGCTAGAGCATGGGATTTAGCGGGGGGGACTTACAATGAGCAGTTCTTC.

This clonotype appeared many times. The chain is built from TRBV3-1 and TRBJ2-3; the match to TRBD2 covers 8 bases. J was trimmed by 1 base and V by 0 bases; bases with no gene match: 3. The germline V gene encodes CDR1 LGHDT and CDR2 YNNKEL (reference sequence). The CDR3 consists of 16 residues. The CDR3 loop is CASSQDLGGGTDTQYF. CDR3 DNA: TGTGCCAGCAGCCAAGATCTCGGGGGGGGCACAGATACGCAGTATTTT.

This clonotype was picked up many times. The J gene is TRBJ2-7, the V gene TRBV29-1, with a tentative D call TRBD1 (6 bases). CDR1 is SQVTM, CDR2 ANQGSEA, per germline. Trimming shortened V by 7 bases and J by 4 bases, and 14 bases separated the two germline ends. The CDR3 is made up of 12 amino acids. This chain's CDR3 is CSALQGAYEQYF. DNA of the CDR3: TGCAGCGCCCTACAGGGTGCGTACGAGCAGTACTTC.

The chain joins TRBV6-5 to TRBJ1-1; D is undetermined. Germline V gene data show CDR1 as MNHEY and CDR2 as SVGAGI. This CDR3 is 15 amino acids long. V was cut by 2 bases and J by 1 base, with 11 bases left in between. The CDR3 DNA follows: TGTGCCAGCAGTTACGGAGGAGTTGGGAACACTGAAGCTTTCTTT. Translating gives CASSYGGVGNTEAFF.

The table lists this clonotype with a few counts. The rearrangement joins TRBV20-1 to TRBJ1-1, with D unclear. Germline-derived CDR1 and CDR2 are DFQATT and SNEGSKA (reference sequence). This CDR3 spans 13 amino acids. V lost 3 bases to trimming and J lost 7 bases, with 15 bases between them. The CDR3 sequence: CSARASWQVEAFF. The CDR3 DNA is TGCAGTGCTAGGGCATCGTGGCAAGTTGAAGCTTTCTTT.

This clonotype was picked up many times. The chain employs TRBV4-3 and TRBJ2-7; 8 bases fit TRBD1. The CDR3 consists of 13 residues. Unmatched junction bases numbered 3, after V lost 6 bases and J lost 2 bases. Germline V CDR1 and CDR2: LGHNA, YSLEER. This CDR3 is CASSRDRTYEQYF. CDR3 bases: TGCGCCAGCAGTCGGGACAGGACCTACGAGCAGTACTTC.

The rearrangement links TRBV20-1 to TRBJ2-2; D is unclear. Germline lookup yields CDR1 DFQATT and CDR2 SNEGSKA (reference sequence). V was pared by 1 base and J by 8 bases, with 8 bases between. The CDR3 spans 12 residues. The CDR3 region is CSARVPPGELFF. CDR3 nucleotide sequence: TGCAGTGCTAGAGTGCCGCCGGGGGAGCTGTTTTTT.

Many counts were recorded for this clonotype. The V and J genes are TRBV20-1 and TRBJ2-7; TRBD2 is a possible D gene (5 bases). This CDR3 comprises 13 residues. V was trimmed by 3 bases and J by 0 bases, leaving 9 bases between them. Germline V gene sequence: CDR1 DFQATT, CDR2 SNEGSKA (reference sequence). The CDR3 reads CSARVGGSYEQYV. DNA of the CDR3: TGCAGTGCTAGGGTTGGAGGCTCCTACGAGCAGTACGTC.

V is TRBV12-3 or TRBV12-4 and J is TRBJ2-7; possibly TRBD1 for D (6 bases). V was clipped by 5 bases and J by 4 bases, with 18 bases between them. The length of the CDR3 is 15 residues. The chain's CDR3 is CASSPPGQGPYEQYF. The CDR3 DNA reads TGTGCCAGCAGTCCTCCGGGACAAGGTCCTTACGAGCAGTACTTC.

The table lists this clonotype with a few counts. CDR3 sequence: CASSPSGGANVLTF. For the CDR3, the DNA is TGTGCCAGCAGTCCGTCTGGCGGGGCCAACGTCCTGACTTTC. The chain employs TRBV28 and TRBJ2-6, with unresolved D. Germline V gives CDR1 MDHEN, CDR2 SYDVKM. Trimming pared 5 bases from V and 4 bases from J, leaving 9 bases between. CDR3 length: 14 amino acids.

The genes are TRBV7-3 and TRBJ2-5, with 7 bases identical to TRBD2. The germline gives CDR1 SGHTA, CDR2 FQGTGA. V was clipped by 3 bases and J by 7 bases; unmatched bases: 8. The CDR3 covers 14 residues. The CDR3 DNA reads TGTGCCAGCAGCTTCCGGGCCGGCGGGGGGACCCAGTACTTC. This encodes CASSFRAGGGTQYF.

This chain joins TRBV25-1 and TRBJ1-1, with 9 bases matching TRBD1. CDR3 length equals 15 residues. Germline CDR1 reads MGHDK; CDR2 reads SYGVNS. V lost 3 bases and J lost 3; bases outside the gene matches: 5. The CDR3: CASSDWGQGDTEAFF. Here the CDR3 DNA reads TGTGCCAGCAGTGACTGGGGACAGGGCGACACTGAAGCTTTCTTT.

This clonotype occurred many times. The V call is TRBV20-1, the J call TRBJ1-2; TRBD1 might be the D (5 bases). CDR3 size: 16 residues. V was trimmed by 0 bases and J by 0 bases, leaving 14 bases between them. The germline CDR1 and CDR2 sequences are DFQATT and SNEGSKA (reference sequence). The CDR3 region is CSARDHRGLANYGYTF. CDR3 in DNA: TGCAGTGCTAGAGATCATAGGGGATTAGCTAACTATGGCTACACCTTC.